The entry below gives a single TCR beta chain sequence along with its context. Its cognate antigen is unknown. A second PCR, run for roughly 7 to 11 cycles, used a sample-barcoded 5' primer plus a J-beta primer mix. TCRdb passed the 5' RACE reads through MiXCR, listing each CDR3 protein once. The data hold around 1,600,000 distinct CDR3 sequences, with roughly 43% observed a single time. The data stem from a study of blood T cells in healthy people across ages. Study-level points and caveats: Those diversity estimates obtained from one million T cells were thought to be underestimates. Roughly linear declines in TCR beta diversity per million T cells occurred with age.

The sample was blood. The source is a woman aged 18 to 35 in good health.

CDR3: CASSYRRTASYEQYF. The CDR3 DNA is TGTGCCAGCAGTTACAGGAGGACGGCCTCCTACGAGCAGTACTTC. The chain joins TRBV6-2 or TRBV6-3 to TRBJ2-7; D perhaps matches TRBD2 (5 bases). With 2 bases removed from V and 0 bases from J, the gap between germline ends came to 11 bases. Germline V gene lookup returns CDR1 MNHEY and CDR2 SVGEGT. The CDR3 contains 15 residues.